The clone carrying this T cell receptor (beta chain) was observed a single time. Original processing notes: Estimation of nucleated cell counts was performed using reference gene primer amplification. Measured with immunoSEQ multiplex PCR; TCRdb has only the in-frame clones, and not every one. V and J calls and clone size are copied from that table; D and trimming were computed from the DNA. The sample yields 85,000 to 130,000 clones, about 70% seen once. V shed 3 bases, J shed 7 bases, and the junction held 5 bases outside the gene matches. CDR1 is SGHAT and CDR2 is FQNNGV in the germline V gene. This CDR3 spans 14 amino acids. The data are from a study of blood T cell repertoires in COVID-19. Study-wide context: Sample material is recorded as cDNA or gDNA derived from T cells, B-cell-depleted T cells, or PBMCs.

V gene TRBV11-2 combines with J gene TRBJ2-1; 8 bases align to TRBD1. The sample was peripheral blood. The source of this sequence is a human donor with acute or convalescent COVID-19. The donor label of this sample is uncertain. CDR3 in DNA: TGTGCCAGCAGCTTTACGACAGGGGCAAATGAGCAGTTCTTC. It codes for CASSFTTGANEQFF.